This T cell receptor beta chain was sequenced in a study of blood T cells in healthy people across ages (dated by TCRdb to the mid-2010s). Broadly, across the study: In model experiments, template switching captured roughly one uniquely barcoded TCR beta cDNA molecule for every two T cells. Four age groups were formed from the donors: young (average about 15 years), middle-aged (just under 40), aged (roughly 56) and long-lived (about 80). The study analyzed two additional independent replicas of 1 million unique cDNA reads from the same blood draw for two donors, one aged 18 to 30 and one aged 80 or older. Donors of different ages were randomly distributed across sequencing lanes to avoid experimental bias. Using deep sequencing normalized with unique cDNA molecular identifiers, the study measured how TCR beta repertoire diversity changes with age.

Library construction relied on 5' RACE. The sequencing machine was an Illumina HiSeq 2500. A second PCR of about 6 to 11 cycles was run with a J-beta primer mix and a sample-barcoded 5' primer. A template-switch 5' adaptor carrying 12 random nucleotides introduced a unique molecular identifier onto each TCR beta cDNA molecule. Each sample yielded at least 2.5 million CDR3-containing paired-end reads. All of the RNA was converted into first-strand cDNA using the Mint cDNA synthesis kit, with a TRBC-specific oligonucleotide serving as the primer. All cDNA was treated with uracil-DNA glycosylase and then went through a first 18-cycle PCR with the universal primers M1SS and BC2_uni_R. Concerning the study's data processing: For normalization, 1 million high-quality reads were randomly selected from each sample, with every read carrying a distinct molecular identifier. Reads with shared molecular identifiers were discarded instead of being binned into consensus sequences. MiTCR, with a Q25 quality threshold and the strictest error-elimination algorithm, was used for CDR3 identification, clonotype clustering and error correction. A nonparametric unseen species model with Euler transformation was used to estimate a lower bound on total TCR beta diversity. Using fastp at Q25 and MiXCR, TCRdb reprocessed the public reads and kept productive beta chains. When rows share a CDR3 protein, they turn into one entry using the most common DNA and genes. The V and J calls were not made by the authors but by TCRdb's processing. Across this sample there are roughly 1.4 million distinct CDR3 sequences, with roughly 64% seen only once. Approximately 7% of the sample is held by the ten biggest clonotypes.

General findings and caveats noted by the study authors: Donor CMV infection status was unknown, potentially confounding age-related changes in expanded clonotypes. A strong correlation was found between observed TCR beta diversity and the percentage of naive T cells measured by flow cytometry. Estimates of total diversity based on one million sequenced T cells were considered lower bounds and underestimates. The long-lived group showed more naive CD4+ T cells, fewer expanded clones and increased TCR diversity than the aged group, suggesting age selection. Conclusive comparison of naive and antigen-experienced compartments was prevented by the profiling of bulk unsorted PBMCs. As age increased, observed TCR beta diversity per million T cells dropped in a roughly linear way, and a significant reduction was already evident by age 40.

This clonotype was seen more than once but under ten times. No antigen is known for it. Nothing much larger sits one base from this clone, and base qualities are not available. Sequences MNHEY (CDR1) and SMNVEV (CDR2) are obtained from the germline V gene (reference sequence). Inclusive of the bounding cysteine and phenylalanine, the CDR3 is 13 residues long. Left in the record is the CDR3 DNA by itself, 39 bases read in frame from the first base. Donors were 35 to 40 systemically healthy Caucasian individuals from Russia aged roughly 6 to 90 years. Roughly 11 milliliters of peripheral blood were drawn from each donor into EDTA-treated Vacutainer tubes. Ficoll-Paque density-gradient centrifugation was used to isolate PBMCs, with at least 7 million obtained per sample. Total RNA was extracted from PBMCs with Trizol reagent, with at least 5.5 micrograms obtained per sample. For every donor, flow cytometry on a PBMC aliquot measured the percentage of naive CD45RAhigh/CD27high T cells.

The source of this sequence is a man younger than 35 in good health. The sequencing input was blood. The chain is made from TRBV27 and TRBJ2-5, with the D gene uncertain. The DNA end lines up better with TRBJ2-7; the J call may be wrong. The CDR3: CASSLSINYEQYF. The DNA sequence is TGTGCCAGCAGTTTATCTATAAACTACGAGCAGTACTTC.